Sequencing of this TCR beta chain was carried out in a study of early T cells in non-severe SARS-CoV-2 infection. Looking at the study overall: Bulk RNA from unsorted whole blood was sequenced; chains were unpaired.

Researchers attached unique molecular identifiers to individual cDNA molecules. Each CDR3 protein gets one entry after TCRdb re-called the 5' RACE reads with MiXCR. The sample holds tens of thousands of distinct CDR3 sequences, 5.5% to 7.5% seen once. Study-wide results and limits: Lookups in VDJdb leaned toward anti-spike CD8 responses and missed private and CD4 specificities.

At least ten counts were recorded for this clonotype. Its matching antigen is unknown. In germline, CDR1 is GTSNPN, CDR2 SVGIG (reference sequence). This CDR3 comprises 13 residues. Between the trimmed V and J ends, which lost 4 bases and 3 bases, there was a span of 13 bases. The sequence came from an adult who was a healthcare worker with PCR-confirmed SARS-CoV-2 infection or an uninfected control (not recorded which). Sequenced sample: whole blood. The chain joins TRBV30 to TRBJ2-7, with D unclear. For the CDR3, the DNA is TGTGCCTGGACCCAAGGGCCCAGCTACGAGCAGTACTTC. This codes for CAWTQGPSYEQYF.